This entry lists 29 T cell receptor beta chains sequenced from one sample in a study of T cells in localized non-small cell lung cancer. Assay: immunoSEQ multiplex PCR; the TCRdb copy retains only in-frame clones and omits some. The data show 40,000 to 65,000 clones, 75% to 90% seen once. The source was peripheral blood mononuclear cells, collected before any cancer treatment. Receptors were obtained from a man aged 40 to 70 with stage III lung adenocarcinoma.

The rearrangement links TRBV6-5 to TRBJ1-5; 11 bases match TRBD1. The germline CDR1 and CDR2 sequences are MNHEY and SVGAGI. Trimming took 5 bases from V and 2 from J; bases not matched to a gene: 2. This CDR3 is built from 15 residues. The CDR3 loop is CASSTGQGGNQPQHF. The CDR3 DNA follows: TGTGCCAGCAGTACGGGACAGGGGGGCAATCAGCCCCAGCATTTT.

The chain carries TRBV11-3 and TRBJ2-7; the D is unclear. The CDR3 sequence is 15 residues long. The germline gives CDR1 SGHNT, CDR2 YENEEA. Trimming left V 5 bases short and J 3 bases short, with 17 bases between. The CDR3 loop is CASSTPSGPYYEQYF. As DNA, the CDR3 is TGTGCCAGCAGCACGCCTTCTGGCCCATACTACGAGCAGTACTTC.

This clone was seen a handful of times. CDR3 residues: CASSPDRYNQPQHF. Written as DNA, the CDR3 is TGTGCCAGCAGCCCGGACAGGTATAATCAGCCCCAGCATTTT. This sequence joins TRBV4-2 and TRBJ1-5; the match to TRBD1 covers 7 bases. Germline V lookup: CDR1 LGHNA, CDR2 YNFKEQ. J was trimmed by 4 bases and V by 4 bases; bases with no gene match: 4. The CDR3 contains 14 residues.

This chain connects TRBV6-1 to TRBJ1-2; D is ambiguous. CDR1 and CDR2 from the germline V gene are MNHNS and SASEGT. V shed 0 bases and J shed 4 bases, with 9 bases lying between them. This CDR3 is built from 14 residues. This chain's CDR3 is CASSEARRAYGYTF. Written as DNA, the CDR3 is TGTGCCAGCAGTGAAGCGCGTCGGGCCTATGGCTACACCTTC.

As for this clone: The same CDR3 is also encoded by other DNA sequences in this sample. This sequence joins TRBV9 and TRBJ1-1, with 8 bases fitting TRBD1. V lost 3 bases to trimming and J lost 1 base; unmatched junction nucleotides: 5. Germline V gene lookup returns CDR1 SGDLS and CDR2 YYNGEE. The CDR3 loop spans 15 amino acids. The CDR3 region is CASSARTGTNTEAFF. Here the CDR3 DNA reads TGTGCCAGCAGCGCTCGGACAGGGACGAACACTGAAGCTTTCTTT. Variable domain in full (rest from reference TRBV9 and TRBJ1-1): DSGVTQTPKHLITATGQRVTLRCSPRSGDLSVYWYQQSLDQGLQFLIQYYNGEERAKGNILERFSAQQFPDLHSELNLSSLELGDSALYFCASSARTGTNTEAFFGQGTRLTVV.

The rearrangement links TRBV9 to TRBJ2-3; 15 nucleotides line up with TRBD2. The V gene's germline CDR1 is SGDLS and CDR2 YYNGEE. The ends lost 5 bases at V and 3 bases at J; junction bases unmatched: 4. The CDR3 covers 16 residues. CDR3 region: CASRAGLAGGTDTQYF. The CDR3 nucleotides are TGTGCCAGCAGAGCAGGACTAGCGGGGGGGACAGATACGCAGTATTTT.

The chain combines TRBV5-4 with TRBJ1-2, with a weak D call TRBD1 (5 bases). The length of the CDR3 is 18 residues. Germline V CDR1 and CDR2: SGHNT, YYREEE (reference sequence). V was shortened by 1 base and J by 0 bases, with 19 bases between the two germline ends. CDR3 DNA sequence: TGTGCCAGCAGCTTGAGGCGGGACTTGGGAAAGGCTAACTATGGCTACACCTTC. It specifies CASSLRRDLGKANYGYTF.

V usage is TRBV7-9 and J usage is TRBJ1-5; possible D gene TRBD1, 5 bases. The CDR3 runs 12 residues. From germline, CDR1 is SEHNR and CDR2 FQNEAQ (reference sequence). Trimming left V 8 bases short and J 2 bases short, with 7 bases between. The CDR3 DNA sequence: TGTGCCAGCGCCAGGGGCAATCAGCCCCAGCATTTT. Translating it yields CASARGNQPQHF.

In this sample, this clone turned up a few times. The chain links TRBV19 to TRBJ1-2; D remains ambiguous. The CDR3 is 13 residues long. The V gene lost 6 bases and the J gene lost 4 bases, with 12 bases spanning the gap. Germline-derived CDR1 and CDR2 are LNHDA and SQIVND (reference sequence). CDR3 in DNA: TGTGCCAGTAGCGCGACGAACCCCTATGGCTACACCTTC. It is translated as CASSATNPYGYTF.

This chain uses TRBV19 with TRBJ2-1; 12 bases align to TRBD2. This CDR3 spans 15 amino acids. The V gene's germline CDR1 is LNHDA and CDR2 SQIVND (reference sequence). The ends lost 3 bases at V and 6 bases at J; junction bases unmatched: 3. The DNA for the CDR3 is TGTGCCAGTAGTATGGAGACTAGCGGGAGCAATGAGCAGTTCTTC. The encoded protein is CASSMETSGSNEQFF.

The J gene is TRBJ2-3, the V gene TRBV30; 9 bases align to TRBD1. This CDR3 is built from 17 residues. The V segment lost 2 bases and the J segment 1 base; nucleotides outside the gene matches: 10. From germline, CDR1 is GTSNPN and CDR2 SVGIG (reference sequence). CDR3 bases: TGTGCCTGGAGTACAGGGGGCTCTGCGTGGGGCACAGATACGCAGTATTTT. This gives the protein CAWSTGGSAWGTDTQYF. The full variable domain, in which reference TRBV30 and TRBJ2-3 provide the parts outside the CDR3, is SQTIHQWPATLVQPVGSPLSLECTVEGTSNPNLYWYRQAAGRGLQLLFYSVGIGQISSEVPQNLSASRPQDRQFILSSKKLLLSDSGFYLCAWSTGGSAWGTDTQYFGPGTRLTVL.

This clone appeared a single time. The chain carries TRBV15 and TRBJ2-2, with D possibly TRBD1 on 6 matching bases. Trimming cost V 8 bases and J 5 bases, with 12 bases left between them. Per germline, CDR1 LNHNV and CDR2 YYDKDF (reference sequence). The CDR3 has 13 amino acids. The DNA for the CDR3 is TGTGCCACCCGGACAGAAACTACCGGGGAGCTGTTTTTT. Its translation: CATRTETTGELFF. The full variable domain, completed using reference TRBV15 and TRBJ2-2, is DAMVIQNPRYQVTQFGKPVTLSCSQTLNHNVMYWYQQKSSQAPKLLFHYYDKDFNNEADTPDNFQSRRPNTSFCFLDIRSPGLGDTAMYLCATRTETTGELFFGEGSRLTVL.

The chain joins TRBV19 to TRBJ1-1, with D maybe TRBD1 (6 bases). Germline V gene data show CDR1 as LNHDA and CDR2 as SQIVND (reference sequence). Trimming took off 4 bases at V and 10 bases at J, with 13 bases between the two ends. This CDR3 has 12 residues. The CDR3 bases are TGTGCCAGTAGTAGGGACAAGGAGGGAGCTTTCTTT. It is translated as CASSRDKEGAFF.

The rearrangement uses TRBV9 and TRBJ1-1; D is ambiguous. The CDR3 has 14 amino acids. V was trimmed by 4 bases and J by 0 bases, leaving 10 bases between them. CDR1 is SGDLS, CDR2 YYNGEE, per germline. The CDR3 coding sequence is TGTGCCAGCAGCACGGCGGGTATGAACACTGAAGCTTTCTTT. It is translated as CASSTAGMNTEAFF.

The rearrangement uses TRBV29-1 and TRBJ2-1; a possible D gene is TRBD2 (5 bases). This CDR3 is 16 amino acids long. Germline CDR1 reads SQVTM; CDR2 reads ANQGSEA. Trimming removed 1 base at V and 1 base at J, with 14 bases between. CDR3 residues: CSVEGTTERSYNEQFF. DNA for the CDR3: TGCAGCGTTGAAGGGACCACCGAGCGGTCCTACAATGAGCAGTTCTTC.

This clone has a single count. This chain connects TRBV7-9 to TRBJ2-7, with D unresolved. CDR3 length equals 12 residues. Germline values: CDR1 SEHNR, CDR2 FQNEAQ (reference sequence). Trimming pared 2 bases from V and 3 bases from J, leaving 5 bases between. The CDR3 nucleotides read TGTGCCAGCAGCTTACCAGGCTACGAGCAGTACTTC. Protein: CASSLPGYEQYF.

The chain is built from TRBV5-6 and TRBJ2-1; D gene ambiguous. There are 18 residues in the CDR3. The germline V gene encodes CDR1 SGHDT and CDR2 YYEEEE. Trimming left V 4 bases short and J 7 bases short, with 27 bases between. CDR3 nucleotide sequence: TGTGCCAGCAGCCTCCCTTATAATCCCCTTGGGTCGGTAAATGAGCAGTTCTTC. Its translation is CASSLPYNPLGSVNEQFF.

The chain couples TRBV14 to TRBJ2-5; 8 positions agree with TRBD2. The CDR3 contains 15 residues. V lost 5 bases and J lost 4; bases outside the gene matches: 9. The germline CDR1 and CDR2 sequences are SGHDN and FVKESK. CDR3 sequence (DNA): TGTGCCAGCAGCTCGTGGGAAGCGGGAGCAGAGACCCAGTACTTC. It is translated as CASSSWEAGAETQYF.

This chain uses TRBV7-8 with TRBJ1-5; 8 nucleotides agree with TRBD1. CDR3 length: 20 residues. The junction had 16 bases not matched to a gene; V was cut back by 3 bases and J by 0 bases. The germline V gene encodes CDR1 SGHVS and CDR2 FQNEAQ. DNA for the CDR3: TGTGCCAGCAGCTTCGGGGCAGGGGGCTGGGGTGGCTATAGCAATCAGCCCCAGCATTTT. This encodes CASSFGAGGWGGYSNQPQHF.

This chain joins TRBV6-1 and TRBJ1-1; possible D gene TRBD1, 5 bases. Germline CDR1 reads MNHNS; CDR2 reads SASEGT. Trimming removed 4 bases at V and 3 bases at J, with 12 bases between. The CDR3 runs 14 residues. CDR3 sequence reads: CASSGPVGDTEAFF. CDR3 sequence (DNA): TGTGCCAGCAGTGGTCCCGTGGGGGACACTGAAGCTTTCTTT.

This clone was counted once. The V gene is TRBV4-3, the J gene TRBJ2-7; D is uncertain. V gave up 0 bases and J gave up 4 bases, with 10 bases separating them. The CDR3 spans 14 residues. Per the germline V gene, CDR1 is LGHNA and CDR2 is YSLEER. The CDR3 DNA is TGCGCCAGCAGCCAAGATCTTGGCAGATACGAGCAGTACTTC. This sequence encodes CASSQDLGRYEQYF.

The chain has TRBV15 and TRBJ1-2, with D hard to call. Germline V lookup: CDR1 LNHNV, CDR2 YYDKDF (reference sequence). The length of the CDR3 is 13 residues. Trimming stripped 0 bases from V and 3 bases from J, with 5 bases between. The CDR3 region is CATSRDRDYGYTF. The CDR3 DNA reads TGTGCCACCAGCAGAGATAGGGACTATGGCTACACCTTC. Using reference TRBV15 and TRBJ1-2 for the parts outside the CDR3, the full variable domain is DAMVIQNPRYQVTQFGKPVTLSCSQTLNHNVMYWYQQKSSQAPKLLFHYYDKDFNNEADTPDNFQSRRPNTSFCFLDIRSPGLGDTAMYLCATSRDRDYGYTFGSGTRLTVV.

V is TRBV18 and J is TRBJ1-1; D remains ambiguous. The CDR3 runs 13 residues. Germline CDR1 is KGHSH and CDR2 is LQKENI. V was trimmed by 5 bases and J by 0 bases, leaving 7 bases between them. The CDR3 nucleotides are TGTGCCAGCTCAATCGATATGAACACTGAAGCTTTCTTT. Protein product: CASSIDMNTEAFF.

This clone is a singleton in its sample. The chain joins TRBV14 to TRBJ2-7, with TRBD1 matching over 8 bases. The CDR3 length is 13 residues. Per the germline V gene, CDR1 is SGHDN and CDR2 is FVKESK. The trim removed 4 bases at V and 10 bases at J, leaving 9 bases unmatched. CDR3 in amino acids: CASSPARDRRQYF. In DNA form, the CDR3 reads TGTGCCAGCAGCCCCGCCCGGGACAGGCGTCAGTACTTC.

J is TRBJ2-2 and V is TRBV5-1; perhaps TRBD2 as D (5 bases). The CDR3 extends over 18 amino acids. Deletions cut 6 bases from V and 3 bases from J, with 24 bases between. Germline values: CDR1 SGHRS, CDR2 YFSETQ. CDR3 coding DNA: TGCGCCAGCAACTCGCGGAGGTTGGGCCTTGGGGACACCGGGGAGCTGTTTTTT. Its protein is CASNSRRLGLGDTGELFF.

The chain couples TRBV7-2 to TRBJ2-5; 8 positions agree with TRBD2. There are 15 residues in the CDR3. Germline-derived CDR1 and CDR2 are SGHTA and FQGNSA. The V and J ends lost 2 bases and 5 bases, in that order; junction bases with no gene match: 7. CDR3 sequence: CASSLRVAGLETQYF. CDR3 nucleotides: TGTGCCAGCAGCTTACGGGTAGCGGGGTTGGAGACCCAGTACTTC.

The CDR3 reads CASSNGQNTEAFF. The CDR3 nucleotides read TGTGCCAGCAGCAACGGACAGAACACTGAAGCTTTCTTT. This sequence joins TRBV7-2 and TRBJ1-1; weak D call: TRBD1 (5 bases). The germline V gene encodes CDR1 SGHTA and CDR2 FQGNSA. V lost 5 bases, J lost 1 base, and 8 bases lay in between. CDR3 length equals 13 residues.

The chain uses TRBV9 and TRBJ1-4; 9 nucleotides align to TRBD1. Germline V gene lookup returns CDR1 SGDLS and CDR2 YYNGEE. The CDR3 runs 15 residues. V was clipped by 3 bases and J by 5 bases; unmatched bases: 5. For the CDR3, the DNA is TGTGCCAGCAGCGGTGACAGGGGGGGAAATGAAAAACTGTTTTTT. This gives the protein CASSGDRGGNEKLFF.

V and J are TRBV18 and TRBJ2-3; D is undetermined. V dropped 3 bases and J dropped 0 bases, with 7 bases sitting between them. Germline CDR1 and CDR2: KGHSH and LQKENI. This CDR3 has 14 amino acids. CDR3 nucleotide sequence: TGTGCCAGCTCACCCCCTATTAGCACAGATACGCAGTATTTT. This translates into CASSPPISTDTQYF.